This T cell receptor (beta chain) originates from a study of control samples from healthy donors and cancer patients. This CDR3 spans 15 amino acids. Trimming cost V 3 bases and J 6 bases, with 18 bases left between them. Germline V CDR1 and CDR2: DFQATT, SNEGSKA (reference sequence). TCRdb's copy holds only in-frame clones and misses some; the assay was immunoSEQ multiplex PCR. The table records 390,000 or so clones, roughly 90% of them present only once. This clone was observed a handful of times. The chain has TRBV20-1 and TRBJ1-5, with a tentative D call TRBD1 (6 bases). This sequence originates from a man in his forties or fifties with head and neck cancer. Sequenced sample: PBMCs. In DNA form, the CDR3 reads TGCAGTGCTAGTGGGGTAAGGGGGGCCGGTCAGCCCCAGCATTTT. Its translation is CSASGVRGAGQPQHF.